This entry concerns a single T cell receptor beta chain. No antigen is known for it. The use of a sample-barcoded 5' primer and a J-beta primer mix characterized a second PCR of about 6 to 11 cycles. Each CDR3 protein is one row after TCRdb ran MiXCR on the 5' RACE reads. The profile shows around 650,000 distinct CDR3 sequences, less than 45% of them singletons. Germline CDR1 DFQATT, CDR2 SNEGSKA (reference sequence). The CDR3 has 14 amino acids. This sample was included in a study of blood T cells in healthy people across ages. Regarding the study as a whole: Investigators viewed diversity estimates from one million T cells as underestimates, the study reported. Long-lived and aged donors differed, with more naive CD4+ cells and higher diversity in the long-lived. Possibly, changes in expanded clonotypes were confounded because donor CMV status was unknown. Per-million-T-cell TCR beta diversity fell roughly linearly with age.

The sequenced sample consisted of blood. The chain joins TRBV20-1 to TRBJ2-7, with TRBD2 matching over 8 bases. Gene TRBJ2-4 matches the end of the DNA better, so the J call may be wrong. The receptor comes from a man older than 75 in good health. The CDR3 nucleotides are TGCAGTGCTAGGGGGGGACTAGGTGGGAACATTCAGTACTTC. It encodes CSARGGLGGNIQYF.